This is a list of T cell receptor beta chains from one sample in a study of beta chain features in type 1 diabetes. Sequencing used immunoSEQ multiplex PCR; TCRdb keeps in-frame clones, though not all of them. In the table there are more than 120,000 clones, 10% of which are singletons. The specimen sequenced was naive CD4+ T cells from blood. The receptors come from a young man in good health. Both conserved end residues are part of each CDR3. A D gene is named only where the DNA matches it firmly. Clone size appears in some rows only: once, few, many, or a class for an expanded clone.

>NA|TRBV4-3|many|TRBJ1-5
TGCGCCAGCAGCCAAGAACCAGGGAATCAGCCCCAGCATTTT
CASSQEPGNQPQHF
>TRBD2|TRBV27|few|TRBJ2-5
TGTGCCAGCAGTTTAGCTAGCGGGGGGATAGAGACCCAGTACTTC
CASSLASGGIETQYF
>TRBD2|TRBV9|NA|TRBJ2-5
TGTGCCAGCGGAGGACTAGCGGGGGGGCGAGAGACCCAGTACTTC
CASGGLAGGRETQYF
>NA|TRBV5-1|few|TRBJ2-5
TGCGCCAGCAGCTGGAATCGCAGGGAATTAGGGCAGTACTTC
CASSWNRRELGQYF
>NA|TRBV7-2|NA|TRBJ2-1
TGTGCCAGCAGCTTAGCGCAGAGCGGTTATGAGCAGTTCTTC
CASSLAQSGYEQFF
>NA|TRBV30|NA|TRBJ2-2
TGTGCCTGGACCGGACTCGCGAACACCGGGGAGCTGTTTTTT
CAWTGLANTGELFF
>TRBD1|TRBV5-1|few|TRBJ2-7
TGCGCCAGCAGCGGGACAGGGGGCTCCTACGAGCAGTACTTC
CASSGTGGSYEQYF
>NA|TRBV6-5|NA|TRBJ1-3
TGTGCCAGCAGTTATGGCAGGATAGCTGGAAACACCATATATTTT
CASSYGRIAGNTIYF
>NA|TRBV6-5|NA|TRBJ1-6
TGTGCCAGCAGTTACATGAGGAATTCACCCCTCCACTTT
CASSYMRNSPLHF
>TRBD1|TRBV5-1|NA|TRBJ2-7
TGCGCCAGCAGTCCACAGGGGAGCTACGAGCAGTACTTC
CASSPQGSYEQYF
>NA|TRBV10-3|NA|TRBJ1-6
TGTGCCATCAAAAGTGGAGATTCACCCCTCCACTTT
CAIKSGDSPLHF
>NA|TRBV6-1|few|TRBJ2-1
TGTGCCAGCAGTGAAAGGTTATTGGGGGCTGGGGTTGGGCCCTACAATGAGCAGTTCTTC
CASSERLLGAGVGPYNEQFF
>NA|TRBV2|few|TRBJ2-1
TGTGCCAGCACTCGGCAGGGATTCAATGAGCAGTTCTTC
CASTRQGFNEQFF
>TRBD2|TRBV4-1|NA|TRBJ2-3
TGCGCCAGCAGCCAAGCTCTAGCGGGGGGCACAGATACGCAGTATTTT
CASSQALAGGTDTQYF
>TRBD2|TRBV5-4|NA|TRBJ2-5
TGTGCCAGCAGCTTGGGACTAGCGGGGGCACAAGAGACCCAGTACTTC
CASSLGLAGAQETQYF
>TRBD1|TRBV28|NA|TRBJ1-2
TGTGCCAGCAGTTCTGGACAGGGGCTGAACTATGGCTACACCTTC
CASSSGQGLNYGYTF
>NA|TRBV7-3|few|TRBJ2-3
TGTGCCAGCAGCTTTGCCGGGGAGGATACGCAGTATTTT
CASSFAGEDTQYF
>NA|TRBV5-4|many|TRBJ2-1
TGTGGGAGGAAGGGCCCGAGCAATGAGCAGTTCTTC
CGRKGPSNEQFF
>TRBD1|TRBV9|NA|TRBJ2-1
TGTGCCAGCAGCGTTTCAGGGACAGGGGCAGCTGAGCAGTTCTTC
CASSVSGTGAAEQFF
>NA|TRBV21-1|few|TRBJ1-6
TGTGCCAGCAGCAGGGAGGTTCTTAATAATTCACCCCTCCACTTT
CASSREVLNNSPLHF
>TRBD2|TRBV9|few|TRBJ2-3
TGTGCCAGCAGCGGTGCGGGGGTTGGGACAGATACGCAGTATTTT
CASSGAGVGTDTQYF
>NA|TRBV19|NA|TRBJ1-2
TGTGCCAGTAGTACGACAGGAGCGGGGGCCTATGGCTACACCTTC
CASSTTGAGAYGYTF
>TRBD1|TRBV27|NA|TRBJ2-7
TGTGCCAGCAGTTCGTCCGGGACAGTATCCTACGAGCAGTACTTC
CASSSSGTVSYEQYF
>TRBD2|TRBV7-3|NA|TRBJ2-1
TGTGCCAGCAGCGCTGACTTAGCGGGGGAATACAATGAGCAGTTCTTC
CASSADLAGEYNEQFF
>TRBD2|TRBV9|NA|TRBJ2-7
TGTGCCAGCAGCCCTTTAGCGGGGCCCTCCCGCGAGCAGTACTTC
CASSPLAGPSREQYF